This T cell receptor beta chain was identified in a study of Ad26.COV2.S vaccination and SARS-CoV-2 variants. Study findings and constraints: In vaccinated individuals, spike-specific CD8+ and CD4+ T cell responses reportedly displayed substantial breadth.

The treatment here: 19 received Ad26.COV2.S at low or high dose, single or two shots; roughly 5 received placebo; per-sample allocation not given. Following the first vaccine or placebo injection, samples were taken on day 63. The protocol was immunoSEQ multiplex PCR, while the TCRdb copy is restricted to in-frame clones and leaves out a portion. The sample has more than 400,000 clones, 92% seen once; the top ten hold around 1.7%. About this clone: Its antigen is currently unknown.

V was pared by 4 bases and J by 1 base, with 7 bases of the junction left unmatched. The CDR3 runs to 17 residues. Germline V gene data show CDR1 as MRHNA and CDR2 as SNTAGT. The TCR was taken from a person between 18 and 60 years old who received the Ad26.COV2.S COVID-19 vaccine or a placebo. The chain has TRBV6-4 and TRBJ2-1, with 10 bases identical to TRBD2. The sample consisted of peripheral blood, taken in a trial of Ad26.COV2.S vaccine versus placebo. The CDR3 sequence is CASSGSPSGGSYNEQFF. The CDR3 DNA sequence: TGTGCCAGCAGTGGATCACCTAGCGGGGGTTCCTACAATGAGCAGTTCTTC.